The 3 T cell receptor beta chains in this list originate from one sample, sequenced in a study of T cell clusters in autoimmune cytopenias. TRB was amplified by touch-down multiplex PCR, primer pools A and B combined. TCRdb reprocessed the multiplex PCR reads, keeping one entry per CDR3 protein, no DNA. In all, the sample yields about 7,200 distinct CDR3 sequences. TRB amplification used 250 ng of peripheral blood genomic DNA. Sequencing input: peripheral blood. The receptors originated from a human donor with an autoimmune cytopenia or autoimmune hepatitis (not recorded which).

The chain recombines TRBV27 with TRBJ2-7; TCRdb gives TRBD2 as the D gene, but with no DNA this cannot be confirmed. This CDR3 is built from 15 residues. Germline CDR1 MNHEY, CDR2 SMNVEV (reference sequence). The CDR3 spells CASTLAGGRNYEQYF.

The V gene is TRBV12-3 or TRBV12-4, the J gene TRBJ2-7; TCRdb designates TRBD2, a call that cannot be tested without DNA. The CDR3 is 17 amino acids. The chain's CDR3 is CASSPNRFGRGAYEQYF.

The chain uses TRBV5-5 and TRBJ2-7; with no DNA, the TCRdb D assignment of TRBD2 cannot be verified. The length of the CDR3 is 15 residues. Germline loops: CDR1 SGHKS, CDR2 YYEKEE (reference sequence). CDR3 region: CASSRGGSGGYEQYF.